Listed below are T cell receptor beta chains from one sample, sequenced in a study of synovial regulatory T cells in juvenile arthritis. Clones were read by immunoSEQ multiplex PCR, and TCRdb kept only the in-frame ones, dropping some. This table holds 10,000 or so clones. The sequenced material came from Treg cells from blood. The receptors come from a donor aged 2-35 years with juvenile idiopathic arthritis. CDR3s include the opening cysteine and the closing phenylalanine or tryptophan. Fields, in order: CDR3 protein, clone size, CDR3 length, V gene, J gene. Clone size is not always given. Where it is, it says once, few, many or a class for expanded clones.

CASSYIVNEKLFF	.	13	TRBV6-5	TRBJ1-4
CASSLGLAGQETQYF	.	15	TRBV4-3	TRBJ2-5
CASSLAPGSDQPQHF	.	15	TRBV7-2	TRBJ1-5
CAFPSGSSNRNNEQFF	.	16	TRBV7-9	TRBJ2-1
CASSLGSGGAGTDTQYF	.	17	TRBV5-1	TRBJ2-3
CASSPRRGPTGELFF	.	15	TRBV7-2	TRBJ2-2
CASSIGDYSNQPQHF	.	15	TRBV19	TRBJ1-5
CASSTYRRSNYGYTF	.	15	TRBV5-4	TRBJ1-2
CASSSGTASNQPQHF	medium-sized	15	TRBV19	TRBJ1-5
CASSSGLAGNTQYF	.	14	TRBV5-4	TRBJ2-3
CASSFGDRGYEQFF	.	14	TRBV6-6	TRBJ2-1
CASSKLGERLPPGEQYF	.	17	TRBV21-1	TRBJ2-7
CASSGTQGAEEAFF	.	14	TRBV4-3	TRBJ1-1
CASSSQTGLEQYF	.	13	TRBV5-1	TRBJ2-5
CAISIPGPSQETQYF	.	15	TRBV5-6	TRBJ2-5
CASSLASEQGPAYEQYF	medium-sized	17	TRBV7-9	TRBJ2-7
CASSSEAFF	.	9	TRBV6-6	TRBJ1-1
CASSPIVSGGLNTGELFF	.	18	TRBV7-6	TRBJ2-2
CASRTGGSPYEQYF	.	14	TRBV6-1	TRBJ2-7
CASSPLADHEQYF	.	13	TRBV18	TRBJ2-7
CASSPGTVYGYTF	.	13	TRBV18	TRBJ1-2
CASSLAGTQNTKAFF	.	15	TRBV11-3	TRBJ1-1
CASSPSGTGSYGYTF	.	15	TRBV14	TRBJ1-2
CASSNGQDQPQHF	medium-sized	13	TRBV19	TRBJ1-5
CASSLRITDTQYF	.	13	TRBV7-3	TRBJ2-3
CASSLGRKGGTGELFF	.	16	TRBV27	TRBJ2-2
CASQAGNYGYTF	medium-sized	12	TRBV6-1	TRBJ1-2
CASSPLQVNEQFF	.	13	TRBV18	TRBJ2-1
CASSSIAGRYEQYF	.	14	TRBV27	TRBJ2-7
CASSLKFTGVANDKAFF	.	17	TRBV5-6	TRBJ1-1
CASRPLGGTALRGGYTF	.	17	TRBV27	TRBJ1-2
CASRPTQWPETQYF	.	14	TRBV2	TRBJ2-5
CAWSVELNTEAFF	.	13	TRBV30	TRBJ1-1
CASSGKGTGGLYNEQFF	.	17	TRBV9	TRBJ2-1
CASAYLNEKLFF	.	12	TRBV7-9	TRBJ1-4
CASSPASGRRYNEQFF	.	16	TRBV18	TRBJ2-1
CARGYSPLHF	.	10	TRBV6-5	TRBJ1-6
CASSPHPGLAGYEQYF	.	16	TRBV11-2	TRBJ2-7
CASGLEETQYF	.	11	TRBV12-5	TRBJ2-5
CASSSGTDYGYTF	medium-sized	13	TRBV5-4	TRBJ1-2
CASSLGAGGLFEQFF	.	15	TRBV11-2	TRBJ2-1
CAWSVQENTEAFF	.	13	TRBV30	TRBJ1-1
CASTRDRKDTQYF	.	13	TRBV6-1	TRBJ2-3
CASSVGTGYGYTF	.	13	TRBV9	TRBJ1-2
CASSFITGHKEQYF	.	14	TRBV5-1	TRBJ2-7
CASSRGERNTIYF	medium-sized	13	TRBV9	TRBJ1-3
CASSTLRLAGGPQYF	.	15	TRBV5-6	TRBJ2-3
CASSARTSGTSYEQYF	.	16	TRBV18	TRBJ2-7
CASSLIGQSYEQYF	.	14	TRBV5-1	TRBJ2-7
CASSLVPGLTYEQYF	.	15	TRBV5-4	TRBJ2-7
CASGGGWRTEAFF	.	13	TRBV7-2	TRBJ1-1
CASGTDRGLGEQYF	.	14	TRBV4-1	TRBJ2-7
CASSQLAQGNEQFF	.	14	TRBV5-1	TRBJ2-1
CASSYGERVADTQYF	.	15	TRBV27	TRBJ2-3
CAITGTPSGYTF	.	12	TRBV10-3	TRBJ1-2
CASKKSLDRNTEAFF	.	15	TRBV2	TRBJ1-1
CASKTNRGSGANVLTF	.	16	TRBV19	TRBJ2-6
CASSSGVLANTGELFF	.	16	TRBV10-1	TRBJ2-2
CASFWGSGSTEQYF	.	14	TRBV30	TRBJ2-7
CASSLSGRARAYNEQFF	.	17	TRBV7-8	TRBJ2-1